This is a list of T cell receptor beta chains from one sample in a study of T cell repertoires in cytomegalovirus infection. A single record per CDR3 protein comes from TCRdb applying MiXCR to the reads. The data show approximately 180,000 distinct CDR3 sequences, about 17% seen once. Sequencing used CD8+ T cells from PBMCs. These receptors were obtained from a human donor in good health (CMV status not recorded). Some clones in this sample may be carry-over from other donors' samples. CDR3s include the opening cysteine and the closing phenylalanine or tryptophan.

j_gene: TRBJ2-1; v_gene: TRBV9; CDR3aa: CASGDSSHEQFF
j_gene: TRBJ2-7; v_gene: TRBV7-2; CDR3aa: CASSLGGPNYEQYF
j_gene: TRBJ2-7; v_gene: TRBV6-5; CDR3aa: CASSYTGVGSYEQYF
j_gene: TRBJ2-2; v_gene: TRBV29-1; CDR3aa: CSVGVRQPKGTGELFF
j_gene: TRBJ2-7; v_gene: TRBV9; CDR3aa: CASSVGGTGVTYEQYF
j_gene: TRBJ1-1; v_gene: TRBV11-2; CDR3aa: CATFGGRNTEAFF
j_gene: TRBJ1-2; v_gene: TRBV29-1; CDR3aa: CSVPDEGANYGYTF
j_gene: TRBJ1-2; v_gene: TRBV20-1; CDR3aa: CSAPRGEFYGYTF
j_gene: TRBJ2-3; v_gene: TRBV7-9; CDR3aa: CASSPREFSTDTQYF
j_gene: TRBJ2-7; v_gene: TRBV6-2/TRBV6-3; CDR3aa: CASSDGHAILVGYEQYF